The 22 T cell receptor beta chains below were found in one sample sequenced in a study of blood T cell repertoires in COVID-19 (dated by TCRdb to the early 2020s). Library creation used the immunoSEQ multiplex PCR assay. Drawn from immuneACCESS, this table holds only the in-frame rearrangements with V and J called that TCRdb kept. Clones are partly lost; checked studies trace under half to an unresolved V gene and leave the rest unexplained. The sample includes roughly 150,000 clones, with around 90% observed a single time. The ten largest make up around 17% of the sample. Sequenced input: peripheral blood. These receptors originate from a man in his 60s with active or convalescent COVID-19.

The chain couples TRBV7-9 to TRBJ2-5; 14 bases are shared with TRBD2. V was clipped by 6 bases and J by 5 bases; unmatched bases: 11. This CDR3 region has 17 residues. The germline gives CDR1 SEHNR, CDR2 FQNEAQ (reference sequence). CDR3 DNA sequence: TGTGCCAGCAGGGGGACTAGCGGGAGAATGTTTATGGAGACCCAGTACTTC. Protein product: CASRGTSGRMFMETQYF.

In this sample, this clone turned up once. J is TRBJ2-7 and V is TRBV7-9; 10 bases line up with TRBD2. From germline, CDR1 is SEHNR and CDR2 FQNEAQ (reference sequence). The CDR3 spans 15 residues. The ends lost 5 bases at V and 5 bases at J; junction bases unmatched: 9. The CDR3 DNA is TGTGCCAGCAGCCTCTGGGGGACTAGCGACGACGAGCAGTACTTC. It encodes CASSLWGTSDDEQYF.

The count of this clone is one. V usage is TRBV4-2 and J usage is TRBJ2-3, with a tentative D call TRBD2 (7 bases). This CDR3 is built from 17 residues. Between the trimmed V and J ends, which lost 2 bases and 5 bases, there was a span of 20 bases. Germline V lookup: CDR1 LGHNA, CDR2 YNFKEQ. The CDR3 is CASSQPGEGGPIDTQYF. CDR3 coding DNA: TGTGCCAGCAGCCAACCCGGAGAGGGGGGGCCGATAGATACGCAGTATTTT.

The CDR3 DNA reads TGTGCCAGCAGCCGGACAGTCCTTAGCAATCAGCCCCAGCATTTT. Translation: CASSRTVLSNQPQHF. This chain links TRBV7-2 with TRBJ1-5, with D perhaps matching TRBD1 (6 bases). The CDR3 covers 15 residues. Germline V lookup: CDR1 SGHTA, CDR2 FQGNSA. Deletions cut 5 bases from V and 0 bases from J, with 11 bases between.

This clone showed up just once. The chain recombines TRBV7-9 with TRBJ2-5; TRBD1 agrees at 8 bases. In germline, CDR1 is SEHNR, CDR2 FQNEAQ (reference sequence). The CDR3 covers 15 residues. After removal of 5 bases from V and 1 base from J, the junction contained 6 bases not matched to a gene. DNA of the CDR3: TGTGCCAGCAGCGGGAGCAGGGGGCCCCAAGAGACCCAGTACTTC. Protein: CASSGSRGPQETQYF. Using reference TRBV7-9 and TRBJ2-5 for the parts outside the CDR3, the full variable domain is DTGVSQNPRHKITKRGQNVTFRCDPISEHNRLYWYRQTLGQGPEFLTYFQNEAQLEKSRLLSDRFSAERPKGSFSTLEIQRTEQGDSAMYLCASSGSRGPQETQYFGPGTRLLVL.

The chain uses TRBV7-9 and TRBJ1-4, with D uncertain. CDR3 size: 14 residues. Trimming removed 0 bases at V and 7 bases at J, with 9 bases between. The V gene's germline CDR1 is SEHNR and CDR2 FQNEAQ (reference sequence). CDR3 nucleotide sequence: TGTGCCAGCAGCTTAGCAGCTTCCTCTGAAAAACTGTTTTTT. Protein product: CASSLAASSEKLFF.

CDR3 loop: CASSITLGQGLYEQYF. CDR3 in DNA: TGTGCCAGTAGTATTACGTTGGGGCAGGGACTCTACGAGCAGTACTTC. The gene calls are TRBV19 and TRBJ2-7, with D possibly TRBD2 on 6 matching bases. This CDR3 comprises 16 residues. Per the germline V gene, CDR1 is LNHDA and CDR2 is SQIVND (reference sequence). V lost 3 bases to trimming and J lost 3 bases, with 18 bases between them.

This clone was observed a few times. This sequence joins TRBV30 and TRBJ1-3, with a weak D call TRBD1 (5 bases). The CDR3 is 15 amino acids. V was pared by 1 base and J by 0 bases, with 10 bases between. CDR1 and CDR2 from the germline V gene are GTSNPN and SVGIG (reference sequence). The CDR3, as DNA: TGTGCCTGGAGTGGGTACAGGAGCTCTGGAAACACCATATATTTT. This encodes CAWSGYRSSGNTIYF.

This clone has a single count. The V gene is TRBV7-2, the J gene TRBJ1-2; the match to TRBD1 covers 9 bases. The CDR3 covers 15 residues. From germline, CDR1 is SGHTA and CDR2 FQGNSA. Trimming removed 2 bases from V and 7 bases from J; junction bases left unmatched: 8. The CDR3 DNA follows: TGTGCCAGCAGCTTATTCGAGGGACAGGGAGGTGGCTACACCTTC. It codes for CASSLFEGQGGGYTF.

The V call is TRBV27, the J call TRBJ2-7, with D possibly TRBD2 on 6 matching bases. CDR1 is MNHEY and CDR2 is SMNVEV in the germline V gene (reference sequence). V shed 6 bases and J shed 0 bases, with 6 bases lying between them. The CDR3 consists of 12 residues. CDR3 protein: CASSGSSYEQYF. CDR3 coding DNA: TGTGCCAGCAGCGGGAGCTCCTACGAGCAGTACTTC.

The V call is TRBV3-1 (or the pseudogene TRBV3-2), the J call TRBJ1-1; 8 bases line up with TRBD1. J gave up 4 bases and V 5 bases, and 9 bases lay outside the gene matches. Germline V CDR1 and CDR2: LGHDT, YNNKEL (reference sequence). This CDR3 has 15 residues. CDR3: CASSNPRGRVTEAFF. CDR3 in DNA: TGTGCCAGCAGCAACCCCAGGGGGCGCGTCACTGAAGCTTTCTTT.

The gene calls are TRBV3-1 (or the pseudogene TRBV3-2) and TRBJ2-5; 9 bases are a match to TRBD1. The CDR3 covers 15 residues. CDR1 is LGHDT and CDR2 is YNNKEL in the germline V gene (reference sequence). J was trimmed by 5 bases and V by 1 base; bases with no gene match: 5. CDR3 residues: CASSQVTGGRETQYF. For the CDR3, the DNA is TGTGCCAGCAGCCAAGTTACAGGGGGCAGGGAGACCCAGTACTTC.

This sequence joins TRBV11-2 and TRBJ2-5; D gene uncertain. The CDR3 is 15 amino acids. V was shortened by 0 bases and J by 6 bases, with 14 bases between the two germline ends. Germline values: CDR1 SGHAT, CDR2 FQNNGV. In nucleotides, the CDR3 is TGTGCCAGCAGCTTAGATCATCTAGTTGTGCAGACCCAGTACTTC. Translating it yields CASSLDHLVVQTQYF.

In DNA, the CDR3 is TGTGCCAGTAGTAAGGGGGTCTACGGTTTGCGGCAAGAGACCCAGTACTTC. It encodes CASSKGVYGLRQETQYF. The chain employs TRBV19 and TRBJ2-5; D might be TRBD1 (6 bases). Germline values: CDR1 LNHDA, CDR2 SQIVND (reference sequence). Trimming left V 4 bases short and J 2 bases short, with 20 bases between. CDR3 length: 17 residues.

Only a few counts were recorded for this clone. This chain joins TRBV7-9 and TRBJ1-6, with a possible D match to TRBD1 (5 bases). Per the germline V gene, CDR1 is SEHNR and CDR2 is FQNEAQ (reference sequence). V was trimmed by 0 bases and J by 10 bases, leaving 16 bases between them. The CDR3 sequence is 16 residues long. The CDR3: CASSLADTLFGSPLHF. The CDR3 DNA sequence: TGTGCCAGCAGCTTAGCGGACACGCTCTTCGGATCACCCCTCCACTTT. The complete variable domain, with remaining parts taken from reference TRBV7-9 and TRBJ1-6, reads DTGVSQNPRHKITKRGQNVTFRCDPISEHNRLYWYRQTLGQGPEFLTYFQNEAQLEKSRLLSDRFSAERPKGSFSTLEIQRTEQGDSAMYLCASSLADTLFGSPLHFGNGTRLTVT.

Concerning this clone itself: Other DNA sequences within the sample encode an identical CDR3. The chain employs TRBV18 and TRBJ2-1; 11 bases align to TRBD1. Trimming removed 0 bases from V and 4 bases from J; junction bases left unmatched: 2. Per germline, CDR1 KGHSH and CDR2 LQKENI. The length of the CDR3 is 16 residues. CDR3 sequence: CASSPPGQGGYNEQFF. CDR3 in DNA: TGTGCCAGCTCACCACCGGGACAGGGGGGATACAATGAGCAGTTCTTC. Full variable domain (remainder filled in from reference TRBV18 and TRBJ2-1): NAGVMQNPRHLVRRRGQEARLRCSPMKGHSHVYWYRQLPEEGLKFMVYLQKENIIDESGMPKERFSAEFPKEGPSILRIQQVVRGDSAAYFCASSPPGQGGYNEQFFGPGTRLTVL.

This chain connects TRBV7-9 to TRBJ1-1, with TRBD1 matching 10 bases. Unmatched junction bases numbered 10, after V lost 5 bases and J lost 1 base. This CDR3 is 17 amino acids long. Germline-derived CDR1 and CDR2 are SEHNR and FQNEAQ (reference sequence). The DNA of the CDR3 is TGTGCCAGCAGCATATCCGGGACAGGGGCCTCGAACACTGAAGCTTTCTTT. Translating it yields CASSISGTGASNTEAFF.

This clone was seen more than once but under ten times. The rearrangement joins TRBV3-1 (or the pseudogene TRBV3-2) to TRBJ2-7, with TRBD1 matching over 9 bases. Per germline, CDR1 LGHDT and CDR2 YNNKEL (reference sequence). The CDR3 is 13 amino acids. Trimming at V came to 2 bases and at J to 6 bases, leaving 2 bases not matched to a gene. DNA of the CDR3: TGTGCCAGCAGCCAAAGGACAGGGGTCGAGCAGTACTTC. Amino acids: CASSQRTGVEQYF.

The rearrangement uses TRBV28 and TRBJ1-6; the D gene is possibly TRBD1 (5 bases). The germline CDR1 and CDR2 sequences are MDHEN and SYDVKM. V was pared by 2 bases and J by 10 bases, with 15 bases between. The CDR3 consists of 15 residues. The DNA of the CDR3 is TGTGCCAGCAGTTTAAGGGTTTTGGGGCGATCACCCCTCCACTTT. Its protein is CASSLRVLGRSPLHF.

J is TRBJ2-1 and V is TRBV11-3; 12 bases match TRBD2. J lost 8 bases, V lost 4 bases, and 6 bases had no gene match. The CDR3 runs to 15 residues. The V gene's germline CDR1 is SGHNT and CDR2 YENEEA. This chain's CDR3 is CASSYGLAGSYEQFF. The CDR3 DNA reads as TGTGCCAGCAGCTACGGACTAGCGGGATCCTATGAGCAGTTCTTC.

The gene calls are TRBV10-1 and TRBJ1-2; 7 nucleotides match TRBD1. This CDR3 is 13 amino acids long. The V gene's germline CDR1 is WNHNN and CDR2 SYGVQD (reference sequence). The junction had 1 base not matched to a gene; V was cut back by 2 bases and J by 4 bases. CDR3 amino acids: CASSERTGYGYTF. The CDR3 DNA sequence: TGCGCCAGCAGTGAGAGGACAGGCTATGGCTACACCTTC.

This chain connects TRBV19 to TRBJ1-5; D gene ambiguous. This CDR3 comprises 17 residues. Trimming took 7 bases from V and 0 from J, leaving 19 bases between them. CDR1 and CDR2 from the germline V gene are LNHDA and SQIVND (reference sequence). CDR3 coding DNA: TGTGCCAGTACTATCCGAGACAATCTGTATAGCAATCAGCCCCAGCATTTT. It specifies CASTIRDNLYSNQPQHF.